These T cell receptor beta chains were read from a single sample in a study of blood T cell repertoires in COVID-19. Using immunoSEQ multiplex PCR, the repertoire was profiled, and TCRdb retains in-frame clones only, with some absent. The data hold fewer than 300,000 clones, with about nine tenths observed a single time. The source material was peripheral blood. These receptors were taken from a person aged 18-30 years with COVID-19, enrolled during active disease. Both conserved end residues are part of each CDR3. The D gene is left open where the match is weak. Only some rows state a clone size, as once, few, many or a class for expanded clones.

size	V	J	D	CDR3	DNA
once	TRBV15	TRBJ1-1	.	CATSRTGIGTEAFF	TGTGCCACCAGCAGAACAGGGATTGGGACTGAAGCTTTCTTT
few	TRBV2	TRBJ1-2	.	CASSFAPGAASGYTF	TGTGCCAGCAGTTTCGCCCCAGGGGCCGCCAGTGGCTACACCTTC
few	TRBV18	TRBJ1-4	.	CASSGIDGGTEKLFF	TGTGCCAGCTCGGGGATTGATGGGGGGACTGAAAAACTGTTTTTT
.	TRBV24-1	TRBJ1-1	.	CATSDSGEAFF	TGTGCCACCAGTGACTCAGGCGAAGCTTTCTTT
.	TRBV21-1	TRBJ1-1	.	CACDSQGKSTEAFF	TGTGCCTGCGATTCACAGGGGAAGAGCACTGAAGCTTTCTTT
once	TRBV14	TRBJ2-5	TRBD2	CASSLPGPSAGGRETQYF	TGTGCCAGCAGCCTGCCCGGGCCCTCGGCGGGAGGGCGCGAGACCCAGTACTTC
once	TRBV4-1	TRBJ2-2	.	CASSRRTGNTGELFF	TGCGCCAGCAGCCGGAGGACGGGGAACACCGGGGAGCTGTTTTTT
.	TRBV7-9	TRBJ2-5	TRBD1	CASSRTGEETQYF	TGTGCCAGCAGCAGGACAGGGGAAGAGACCCAGTACTTC
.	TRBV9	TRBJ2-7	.	CASSVDFGAYEQYF	TGTGCCAGCAGCGTAGATTTTGGAGCCTACGAGCAGTACTTC
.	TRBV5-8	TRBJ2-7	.	CASSLVRGLEPTDDEQYF	TGTGCCAGCAGCTTGGTCAGGGGCTTGGAACCTACCGATGACGAGCAGTACTTC
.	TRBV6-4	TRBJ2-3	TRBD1	CASSLGTDRLDTQYF	TGTGCCAGCAGCCTCGGGACAGATCGCTTAGATACGCAGTATTTT
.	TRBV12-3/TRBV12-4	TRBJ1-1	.	CASSLGLNTEAFF	TGTGCCAGCAGTTTGGGGCTGAACACTGAAGCTTTCTTT
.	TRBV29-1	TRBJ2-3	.	CSVADSLAPIPTDTQYF	TGCAGCGTTGCAGATTCCCTAGCTCCCATCCCCACAGATACGCAGTATTTT
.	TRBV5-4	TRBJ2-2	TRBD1	CASSGQGTNTGELFF	TGTGCCAGCAGCGGACAGGGGACGAACACCGGGGAGCTGTTTTTT
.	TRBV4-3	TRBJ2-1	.	CASSRKMGQVDYNEQFF	TGCGCCAGCAGCCGGAAGATGGGGCAGGTCGACTACAATGAGCAGTTCTTC
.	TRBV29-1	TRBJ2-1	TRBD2	CSVAGTSGNPYNEQFF	TGCAGCGTCGCCGGGACTAGCGGGAATCCCTACAATGAGCAGTTCTTC
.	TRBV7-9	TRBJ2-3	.	CASSHRDKGGDTQYF	TGTGCCAGCAGCCACCGGGACAAGGGCGGCGATACGCAGTATTTT
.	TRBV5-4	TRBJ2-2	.	CASSRENTGELFF	TGTGCCAGCAGCCGAGAAAACACCGGGGAGCTGTTTTTT
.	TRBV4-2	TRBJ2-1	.	CASSQVAARWNEQFF	TGTGCCAGCAGCCAAGTAGCGGCGCGATGGAATGAGCAGTTCTTC
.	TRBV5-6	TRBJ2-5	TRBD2	CASSSLAGVGETQYF	TGTGCCAGCAGCTCTCTAGCGGGAGTCGGGGAGACCCAGTACTTC
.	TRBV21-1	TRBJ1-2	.	CATAGQGRYGYTF	TGTGCCACCGCCGGACAGGGGCGCTATGGCTACACCTTC
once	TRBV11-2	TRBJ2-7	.	CASSFSSYEQYF	TGTGCCAGCAGCTTTAGCAGCTACGAGCAGTACTTC
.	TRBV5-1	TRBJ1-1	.	CASSLGRGNTEAFF	TGCGCCAGCAGCTTGGGGAGGGGGAACACTGAAGCTTTCTTT
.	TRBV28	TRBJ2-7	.	CASSPHLGGAYEQYF	TGTGCCAGCAGTCCCCACCTGGGGGGAGCCTACGAGCAGTACTTC
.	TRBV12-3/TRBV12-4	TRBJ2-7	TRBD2	CASSFGREGEQYF	TGTGCCAGCAGTTTTGGGAGGGAGGGCGAGCAGTACTTC
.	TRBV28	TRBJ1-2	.	CASSLQGYGYTF	TGTGCCAGCAGTTTGCAGGGCTATGGCTACACCTTC
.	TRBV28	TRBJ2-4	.	CASSSTTIPKNIQYF	TGTGCCAGCAGTTCAACTACGATCCCCAAAAACATTCAGTACTTC
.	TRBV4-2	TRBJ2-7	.	CASSQDLSGDTYEQYF	TGTGCCAGCAGCCAAGATCTATCCGGGGACACCTACGAGCAGTACTTC
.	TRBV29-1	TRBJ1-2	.	CSVEVDYGYTF	TGCAGCGTTGAAGTCGACTATGGCTACACCTTC
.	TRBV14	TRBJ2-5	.	CASSQGFTQGRQETQYF	TGTGCCAGCAGCCAAGGATTCACACAGGGCAGGCAAGAGACCCAGTACTTC
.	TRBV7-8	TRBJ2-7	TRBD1	CASSLRAPGTGDYEQYF	TGTGCCAGCAGCTTAAGGGCGCCCGGGACAGGGGACTACGAGCAGTACTTC
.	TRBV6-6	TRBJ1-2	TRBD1	CASRGTGGALNGYTF	TGTGCCAGCAGAGGGACAGGGGGCGCGCTTAATGGCTACACCTTC
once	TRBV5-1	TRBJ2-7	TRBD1	CASSRNRGPYEQYF	TGCGCCAGCAGCAGGAACAGGGGACCCTACGAGCAGTACTTC
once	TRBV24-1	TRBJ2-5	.	CATSSVEETQYF	TGTGCCACCAGCTCTGTAGAAGAGACCCAGTACTTC
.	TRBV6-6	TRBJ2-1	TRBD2	CASSTLAGASGVEQFF	TGTGCCAGCAGTACTTTAGCGGGAGCGAGTGGAGTTGAGCAGTTCTTC
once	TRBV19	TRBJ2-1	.	CASSRSRSSYNEQFF	TGTGCCAGTAGTAGGAGCCGTTCCTCCTACAATGAGCAGTTCTTC
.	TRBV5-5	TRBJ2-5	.	CASSQHRTPLTKETQYF	TGTGCCAGCAGCCAACACAGGACGCCACTAACCAAAGAGACCCAGTACTTC